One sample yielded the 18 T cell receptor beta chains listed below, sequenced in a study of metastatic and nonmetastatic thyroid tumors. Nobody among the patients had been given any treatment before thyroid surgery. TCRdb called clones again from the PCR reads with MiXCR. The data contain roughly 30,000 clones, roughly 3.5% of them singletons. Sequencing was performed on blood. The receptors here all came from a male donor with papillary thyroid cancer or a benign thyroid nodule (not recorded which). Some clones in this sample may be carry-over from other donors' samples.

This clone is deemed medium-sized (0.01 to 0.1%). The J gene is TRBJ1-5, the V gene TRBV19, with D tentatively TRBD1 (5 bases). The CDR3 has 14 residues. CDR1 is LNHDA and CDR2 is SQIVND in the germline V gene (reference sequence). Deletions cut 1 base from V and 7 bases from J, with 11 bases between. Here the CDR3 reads CASSIANRPQPQHF. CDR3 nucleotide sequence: TGTGCCAGTAGTATAGCGAACAGGCCCCAGCCCCAGCATTTT.

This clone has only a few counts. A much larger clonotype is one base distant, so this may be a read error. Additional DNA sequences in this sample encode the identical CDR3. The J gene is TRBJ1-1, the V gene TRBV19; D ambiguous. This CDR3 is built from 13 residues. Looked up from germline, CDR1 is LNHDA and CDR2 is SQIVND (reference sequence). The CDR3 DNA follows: TGTGCCAGTAGTATAGCGGGAGGTGCTGAAGCCTTCTTT. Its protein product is CASSIAGGAEAFF.

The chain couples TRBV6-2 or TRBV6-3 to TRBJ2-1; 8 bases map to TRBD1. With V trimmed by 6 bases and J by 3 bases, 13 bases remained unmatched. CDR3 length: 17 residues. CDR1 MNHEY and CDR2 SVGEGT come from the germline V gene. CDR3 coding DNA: TGTGCCAGCAGCGCTCGTGGACAGGGTTACTACTACAATGAGCAGTTCTTC. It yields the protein CASSARGQGYYYNEQFF.

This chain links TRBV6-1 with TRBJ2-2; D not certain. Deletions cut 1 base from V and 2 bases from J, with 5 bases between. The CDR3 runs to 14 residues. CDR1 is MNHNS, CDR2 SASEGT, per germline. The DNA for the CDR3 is TGTGCCAGCAGTGAAGAGTCAAACACCGGGGAGCTGTTTTTT. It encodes CASSEESNTGELFF.

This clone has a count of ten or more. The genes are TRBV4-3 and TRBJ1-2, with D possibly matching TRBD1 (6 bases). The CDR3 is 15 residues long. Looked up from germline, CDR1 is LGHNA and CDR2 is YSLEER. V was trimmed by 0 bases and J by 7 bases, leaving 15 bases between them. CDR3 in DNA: TGCGCCAGCAGCCAAGATCGCCAGGGGCGCTTTGGCTACACCTTC. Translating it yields CASSQDRQGRFGYTF.

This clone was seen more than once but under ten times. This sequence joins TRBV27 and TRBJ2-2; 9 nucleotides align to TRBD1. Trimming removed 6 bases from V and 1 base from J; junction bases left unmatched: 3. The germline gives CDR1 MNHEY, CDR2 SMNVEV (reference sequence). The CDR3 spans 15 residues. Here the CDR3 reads CASRRDRVNTGELFF. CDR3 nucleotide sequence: TGTGCCAGCAGAAGGGACAGGGTGAACACCGGGGAGCTGTTTTTT.

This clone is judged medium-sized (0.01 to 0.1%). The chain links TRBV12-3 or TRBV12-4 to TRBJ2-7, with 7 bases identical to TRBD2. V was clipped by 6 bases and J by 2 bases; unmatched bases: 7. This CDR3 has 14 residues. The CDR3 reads CASSRGEATYEQYF. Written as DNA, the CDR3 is TGTGCCAGCAGCCGGGGGGAGGCAACCTACGAGCAGTACTTC.

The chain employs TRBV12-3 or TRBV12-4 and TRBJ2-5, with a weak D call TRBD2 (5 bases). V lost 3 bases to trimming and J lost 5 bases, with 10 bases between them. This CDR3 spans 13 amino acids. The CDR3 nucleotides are TGTGCCAGCAGTTTTAGCCGAGGGGAGACCCAGTACTTC. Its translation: CASSFSRGETQYF.

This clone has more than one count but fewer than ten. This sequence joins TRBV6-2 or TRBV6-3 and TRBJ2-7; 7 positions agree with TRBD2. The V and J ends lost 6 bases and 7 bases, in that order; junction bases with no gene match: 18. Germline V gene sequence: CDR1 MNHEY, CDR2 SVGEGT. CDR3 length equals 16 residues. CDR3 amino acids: CASRPDSGGTTREQYF. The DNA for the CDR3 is TGTGCCAGCAGACCCGACAGTGGGGGGACTACTAGGGAGCAGTACTTC.

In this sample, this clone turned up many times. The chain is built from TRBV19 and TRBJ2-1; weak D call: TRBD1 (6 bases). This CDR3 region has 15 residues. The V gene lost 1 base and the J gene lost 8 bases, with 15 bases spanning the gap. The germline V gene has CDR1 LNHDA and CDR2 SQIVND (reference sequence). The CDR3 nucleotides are TGTGCCAGTAGTATAGGTGGACAGAGAACAGATGAGCAGTTCTTC. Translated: CASSIGGQRTDEQFF.

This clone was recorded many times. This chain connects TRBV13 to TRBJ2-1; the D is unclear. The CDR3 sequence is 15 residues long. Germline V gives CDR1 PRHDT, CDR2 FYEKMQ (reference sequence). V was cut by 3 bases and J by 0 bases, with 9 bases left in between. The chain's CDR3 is CASSFVTDSYNEQFF. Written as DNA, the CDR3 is TGTGCCAGCAGCTTCGTTACTGACTCCTACAATGAGCAGTTCTTC.

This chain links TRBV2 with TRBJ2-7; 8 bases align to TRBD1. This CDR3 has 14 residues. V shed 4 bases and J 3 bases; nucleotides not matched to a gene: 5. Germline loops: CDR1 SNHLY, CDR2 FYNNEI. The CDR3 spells CASSVTGGLYEQYF. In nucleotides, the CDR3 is TGTGCCAGCAGTGTTACAGGGGGACTCTACGAGCAGTACTTC.

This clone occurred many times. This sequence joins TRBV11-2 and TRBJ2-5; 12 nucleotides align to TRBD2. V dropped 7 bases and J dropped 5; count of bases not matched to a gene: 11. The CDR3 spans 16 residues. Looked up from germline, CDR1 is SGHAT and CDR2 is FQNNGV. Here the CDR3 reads CASNSGLAGISETQYF. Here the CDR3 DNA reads TGTGCCAGCAACTCGGGACTAGCGGGTATATCTGAGACCCAGTACTTC. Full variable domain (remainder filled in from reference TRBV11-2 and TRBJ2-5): EAGVAQSPRYKIIEKRQSVAFWCNPISGHATLYWYQQILGQGPKLLIQFQNNGVVDDSQLPKDRFSAERLKGVDSTLKIQPAKLEDSAVYLCASNSGLAGISETQYFGPGTRLLVL.

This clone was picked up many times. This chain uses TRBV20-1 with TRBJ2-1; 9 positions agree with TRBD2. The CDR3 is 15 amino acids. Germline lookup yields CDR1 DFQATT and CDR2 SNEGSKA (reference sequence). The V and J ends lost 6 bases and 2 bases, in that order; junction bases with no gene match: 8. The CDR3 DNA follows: TGCAGTGCGTGGTCGGCTAGCGGGACCTACAATGAGCAGTTCTTC. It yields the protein CSAWSASGTYNEQFF.

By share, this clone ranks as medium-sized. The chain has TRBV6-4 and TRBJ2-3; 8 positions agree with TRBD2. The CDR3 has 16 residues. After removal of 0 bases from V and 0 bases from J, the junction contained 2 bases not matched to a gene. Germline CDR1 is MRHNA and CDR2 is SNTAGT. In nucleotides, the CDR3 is TGTGCCAGCAGTGACTCGCCTAGCGGGAGCACAGATACGCAGTATTTT. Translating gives CASSDSPSGSTDTQYF.

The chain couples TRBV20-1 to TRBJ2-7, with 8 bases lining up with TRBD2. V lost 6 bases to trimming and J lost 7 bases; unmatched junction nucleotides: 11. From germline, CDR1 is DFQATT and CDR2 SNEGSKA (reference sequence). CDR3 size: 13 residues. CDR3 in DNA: TGCAGTGCAACAACACGCGGGAGGCGGGAGCAGTACTTC. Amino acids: CSATTRGRREQYF.

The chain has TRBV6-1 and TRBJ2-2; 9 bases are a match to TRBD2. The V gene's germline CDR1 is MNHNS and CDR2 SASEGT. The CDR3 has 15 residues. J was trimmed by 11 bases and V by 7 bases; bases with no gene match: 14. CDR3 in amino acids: CASTDSGTSNGELFF. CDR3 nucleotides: TGTGCCAGCACTGACTCGGGGACTAGCAACGGAGAGCTGTTTTTT.

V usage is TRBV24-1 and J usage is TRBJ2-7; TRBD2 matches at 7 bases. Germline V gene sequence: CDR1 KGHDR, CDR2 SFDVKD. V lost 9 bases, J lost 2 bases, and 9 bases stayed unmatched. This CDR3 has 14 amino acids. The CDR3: CATAPSAGAYEQYF. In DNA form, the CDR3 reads TGTGCCACCGCCCCCAGCGCGGGGGCCTACGAGCAGTACTTC.